The 19 T cell receptor beta chains presented below share a single source sample, sequenced in a study of CD8 T cells in ankylosing spondylitis. Broader study findings: Seven to nine highly homologous variants made up a TCR beta motif, and this motif appeared characteristic of ankylosing spondylitis blood.

TCRdb analysed the 5' RACE reads with MiXCR anew, one entry per CDR3 protein. The sample lists 330,000 or so distinct CDR3 sequences, less than 9.5% occurring once. Their target antigens are unknown. The sequencing sample was made of blood, either unsorted or a sorted T cell fraction (not recorded which). The receptor set was obtained from a male donor with ankylosing spondylitis.

This clonotype has just a few counts. The chain is built from TRBV5-6 and TRBJ2-1, with 12 bases that match TRBD1. Germline-derived CDR1 and CDR2 are SGHDT and YYEEEE. Germline trimming cut 2 bases from V and 8 bases from J; bases unmatched to any gene: 5. This CDR3 has 15 residues. The CDR3 here is CASSLGDRGRHEQFF. Here the CDR3 DNA reads TGTGCCAGCAGCTTAGGGGACAGGGGGCGCCATGAGCAGTTCTTC.

A few counts support this clonotype. The CDR3 coding sequence is TGTGCCAGCAGCGCCCGTGACTACTCCTACGAGCAGTACTTC. This sequence encodes CASSARDYSYEQYF. The chain carries TRBV9 and TRBJ2-7, with D possibly matching TRBD2 (5 bases). From germline, CDR1 is SGDLS and CDR2 YYNGEE. The CDR3 has 14 residues. Trimming shortened V by 3 bases and J by 0 bases, and 10 bases separated the two germline ends.

This clonotype turned up a few times. The rearrangement uses TRBV6-2 or TRBV6-3 and TRBJ2-7; 14 bases align to TRBD2. CDR3 size: 17 residues. After removal of 6 bases from V and 5 bases from J, the junction contained 12 bases not matched to a gene. CDR1 is MNHEY, CDR2 SVGEGT, per germline. The CDR3 spells CASRRLAGGPNLDEQYF. CDR3 DNA: TGTGCCAGCAGACGACTAGCGGGAGGGCCTAATCTCGACGAGCAGTACTTC.

In its sample, this clonotype was seen a few times. The rearrangement links TRBV2 to TRBJ2-1, with 8 bases lining up with TRBD1. Germline V gene data show CDR1 as SNHLY and CDR2 as FYNNEI. After removal of 6 bases from V and 7 bases from J, the junction contained 8 bases not matched to a gene. The CDR3 spans 14 residues. This CDR3 is CASRPGQGINEQFF. The CDR3 DNA sequence: TGTGCCAGCAGACCCGGACAGGGTATTAATGAGCAGTTCTTC.

There are a few counts of this clonotype. V is TRBV14 and J is TRBJ1-3, with 7 bases aligning to TRBD1. This CDR3 has 12 amino acids. Germline trimming cut 10 bases from V and 2 bases from J; bases unmatched to any gene: 2. Per the germline V gene, CDR1 is SGHDN and CDR2 is FVKESK. DNA for the CDR3: TGTGCCACGACAGGGCCTGGAAACACCATATATTTT. Translation: CATTGPGNTIYF. Drawing the rest from reference TRBV14 and TRBJ1-3, the complete variable domain is EAGVTQFPSHSVIEKGQTVTLRCDPISGHDNLYWYRRVMGKEIKFLLHFVKESKQDESGMPNNRFLAERTGGTYSTLKVQPAELEDSGVYFCATTGPGNTIYFGEGSWLTVV.

V usage is TRBV6-1 and J usage is TRBJ1-5, with a possible D match to TRBD1 (6 bases). V dropped 6 bases and J dropped 4 bases, with 16 bases sitting between them. Germline CDR1 and CDR2: MNHNS and SASEGT. The CDR3 is 15 residues long. This CDR3 reads CASRDQGRGNQPQHF. CDR3 sequence (DNA): TGTGCCAGCAGGGATCAGGGGCGAGGTAATCAGCCCCAGCATTTT.

This clonotype was seen ten or more times. The V call is TRBV5-1, the J call TRBJ1-1, with D possibly TRBD1 on 6 matching bases. CDR3 length equals 14 residues. CDR1 is SGHRS, CDR2 YFSETQ, per germline. V was shortened by 1 base and J by 3 bases, with 10 bases between the two germline ends. The CDR3 nucleotides read TGCGCCAGCAGCTTGCAGGGGTTGGACACTGAAGCTTTCTTT. It codes for CASSLQGLDTEAFF.

This clonotype was detected ten times or more. V gene TRBV18 combines with J gene TRBJ2-1; D may be TRBD2 (5 bases). Germline-derived CDR1 and CDR2 are KGHSH and LQKENI. This CDR3 contains 14 residues. Trimming pared 4 bases from V and 3 bases from J, leaving 10 bases between. The CDR3 nucleotides read TGTGCCAGCTCACGAGAGAGGGACTACAATGAGCAGTTCTTC. This gives the protein CASSRERDYNEQFF.

There are many counts of this clonotype. The CDR3 DNA reads as TGCAGTGCTAGAGGCTTTGGCAGGGTCCTTTCACAAGAGACCCAGTACTTC. Protein sequence: CSARGFGRVLSQETQYF. The chain couples TRBV20-1 to TRBJ2-5, with D perhaps matching TRBD1 (5 bases). Per the germline V gene, CDR1 is DFQATT and CDR2 is SNEGSKA (reference sequence). The CDR3 sequence is 17 residues long. V shed 1 base and J shed 2 bases, with 20 bases lying between them.

V gene TRBV20-1 combines with J gene TRBJ1-1; 9 bases line up with TRBD1. V gave up 6 bases and J gave up 4 bases; unmatched junction bases: 9. Germline CDR1 reads DFQATT; CDR2 reads SNEGSKA (reference sequence). The CDR3 covers 14 residues. The CDR3 protein is CSARGQGRFTEAFF. Written as DNA, the CDR3 is TGCAGTGCCCGAGGACAGGGGAGGTTCACTGAAGCTTTCTTT.

The chain joins TRBV18 to TRBJ2-7; 7 nucleotides match TRBD1. This CDR3 has 14 amino acids. Germline CDR1 reads KGHSH; CDR2 reads LQKENI. V trimming: 3 bases; J trimming: 4 bases; junction bases outside the gene matches: 6. The CDR3 sequence: CASSPGRGRYEQYF. As DNA, the CDR3 is TGTGCCAGCTCACCTGGAAGGGGGCGTTACGAGCAGTACTTC.

The chain recombines TRBV7-9 with TRBJ2-7; a possible D gene is TRBD2 (5 bases). The germline V gene encodes CDR1 SEHNR and CDR2 FQNEAQ (reference sequence). The V and J ends lost 5 bases and 0 bases respectively, with 14 bases between them. This CDR3 comprises 15 residues. CDR3 protein: CASSADSSNSYEQYF. The CDR3 nucleotides are TGTGCCAGCAGCGCGGACTCTTCGAACTCCTACGAGCAGTACTTC.

The V gene is TRBV27, the J gene TRBJ2-3, with TRBD1 matching over 7 bases. Germline V gene data show CDR1 as MNHEY and CDR2 as SMNVEV (reference sequence). CDR3 length: 13 amino acids. Trimming removed 4 bases from V and 12 bases from J; junction bases left unmatched: 10. CDR3 loop: CASSYQTGSLQYF. Written as DNA, the CDR3 is TGTGCCAGCAGTTACCAGACAGGGTCCCTCCAGTATTTT.

This clonotype was detected only a few times. This CDR3 is CASSYSRDRGLGEQFF. The CDR3 coding sequence is TGTGCCAGCAGTTACTCTCGGGACAGGGGGCTGGGTGAGCAGTTCTTC. This sequence joins TRBV6-5 and TRBJ2-1, with 12 bases aligning to TRBD1. Germline V gives CDR1 MNHEY, CDR2 SVGAGI. The length of the CDR3 is 16 residues. Trimming cost V 0 bases and J 9 bases; bases outside gene matches: 6.

The V gene is TRBV7-3, the J gene TRBJ2-1; 9 bases are a match to TRBD1. The CDR3 sequence is 15 residues long. Germline-derived CDR1 and CDR2 are SGHTA and FQGTGA. After removal of 0 bases from V and 6 bases from J, the junction contained 3 bases not matched to a gene. In DNA form, the CDR3 reads TGTGCCAGCAGCTTAACCCGGACAGGGGTCAATGAGCAGTTCTTC. Its translation: CASSLTRTGVNEQFF.

This clonotype was detected many times. The J gene is TRBJ2-3, the V gene TRBV11-2; 10 nucleotides align to TRBD2. The germline CDR1 and CDR2 sequences are SGHAT and FQNNGV. Unmatched junction bases numbered 4, after V lost 1 base and J lost 9 bases. The CDR3 is made up of 14 amino acids. In DNA, the CDR3 is TGTGCCAGCAGCTTAGGAGCGGGAGGGGGCACGCAGTATTTT. Translating it yields CASSLGAGGGTQYF.

V gene TRBV2 combines with J gene TRBJ2-7, with 8 bases fitting TRBD1. The V and J ends lost 5 bases and 5 bases, in that order; junction bases with no gene match: 8. The CDR3 totals 14 residues. Germline V gene sequence: CDR1 SNHLY, CDR2 FYNNEI. As DNA, the CDR3 is TGTGCCAGCAGTAGGGCAGGGGGCGAGGACGAGCAGTACTTC. This codes for CASSRAGGEDEQYF.

This chain links TRBV3-1 with TRBJ1-1; D not certain. V shed 1 base and J shed 1 base, with 10 bases lying between them. Germline V CDR1 and CDR2: LGHDT, YNNKEL (reference sequence). This CDR3 contains 15 residues. The CDR3 protein is CASSQGAASNTEAFF. The CDR3 bases are TGTGCCAGCAGCCAAGGTGCCGCTTCGAACACTGAAGCTTTCTTT. Full variable domain (rest looked up from reference TRBV3-1 and TRBJ1-1): DTAVSQTPKYLVTQMGNDKSIKCEQNLGHDTMYWYKQDSKKFLKIMFSYNNKELIINETVPNRFSPKSPDKAHLNLHINSLELGDSAVYFCASSQGAASNTEAFFGQGTRLTVV.

This rearrangement joins TRBV3-1 to TRBJ2-3; 10 bases line up with TRBD2. Unmatched junction bases numbered 5, after V lost 0 bases and J lost 2 bases. The CDR3 length is 17 residues. CDR1 is LGHDT, CDR2 YNNKEL, per germline (reference sequence). CDR3 coding DNA: TGTGCCAGCAGCCAAGAGCCTAGCGGGGGCTACACAGATACGCAGTATTTT. Amino acids: CASSQEPSGGYTDTQYF.